The clone carrying this TCR beta chain appeared a single time. Participants were aged about 18 to 95 years, lived in 20 to 25 US areas, and enrolled virtually. In assigning cohorts, the study relied on participant-reported clinical history. This sample stems from a study of blood T cell repertoires in COVID-19. Study context: There were acute and convalescent COVID-19 samples, and they came from the United States, Italy and Spain.

In the authors' workflow: Amplification of reference gene primers was used by the study to estimate nucleated cell counts. Profiled with immunoSEQ multiplex PCR; TCRdb holds only in-frame clones, not every one. Clone size and the V and J calls come from that table; the DNA yielded D and trimming. The sample lists a few hundred thousand clones, around 89% occurring once. V lost 4 bases to trimming and J lost 6 bases; unmatched junction nucleotides: 3. Germline V CDR1 and CDR2: SGHRS, YFSETQ. CDR3 size: 12 residues. The TCR was taken from a woman between 18 and 30 years old who had recovered from COVID-19. The sample consisted of PBMCs or T cells enriched from blood (not recorded which). V gene TRBV5-1 combines with J gene TRBJ1-1, with 7 positions matching TRBD1. The CDR3 DNA follows: TGCGCCAGCAGCAGAACAGGGGCTGAAGCTTTCTTT. This gives the protein CASSRTGAEAFF.